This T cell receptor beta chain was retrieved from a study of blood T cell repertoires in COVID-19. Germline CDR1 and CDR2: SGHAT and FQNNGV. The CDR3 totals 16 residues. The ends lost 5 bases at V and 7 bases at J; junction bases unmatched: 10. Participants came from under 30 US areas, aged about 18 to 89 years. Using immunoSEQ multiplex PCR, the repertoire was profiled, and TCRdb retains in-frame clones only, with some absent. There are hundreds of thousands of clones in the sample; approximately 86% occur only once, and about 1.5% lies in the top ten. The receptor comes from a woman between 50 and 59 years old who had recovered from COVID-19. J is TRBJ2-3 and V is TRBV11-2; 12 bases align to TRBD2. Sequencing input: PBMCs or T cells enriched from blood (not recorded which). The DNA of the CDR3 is TGTGCCAGCAGCACATGGACTAGCGGGAACCTAAATACGCAGTATTTT. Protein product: CASSTWTSGNLNTQYF.